This T cell receptor beta chain was observed in a study of T-cell reconstitution after alpha-beta-depleted transplantation in children. In germline, CDR1 is SNHLY, CDR2 FYNNEI. There are 14 residues in the CDR3. Trimming took off 7 bases at V and 3 bases at J, with 16 bases between the two ends. This clonotype was recorded many times. As yet, its antigen is unknown. The study's findings and limits: Surviving recipient T cells and thymic progenitors produced the high day-60 TCRbeta diversity seen in some patients. Among T cells one year after transplant, newly produced cells accounted for most counts and diversity.

Unique molecular identifiers were used to barcode this TCRbeta library. TCRdb itself ran the PCR reads through MiXCR, one entry per CDR3 protein. The table shows 120,000 to 150,000 distinct CDR3 sequences, with roughly 8.8% occurring only once. Sample: PBMCs, mostly from graft donor cells, taken 180 days after TCRalphabeta/CD19-depleted stem cell transplant. V usage is TRBV2 and J usage is TRBJ2-7; tentatively, D is TRBD2 (6 bases). The sequence was collected from a female patient under 10 years old who had a stem cell transplant for congenital amegakaryocytic thrombocytopenia, so the T cells may come from the graft donor. This CDR3 reads CASKRARLIYEQYF. The DNA for the CDR3 is TGTGCCAGCAAGCGGGCCCGACTGATCTACGAGCAGTACTTC.